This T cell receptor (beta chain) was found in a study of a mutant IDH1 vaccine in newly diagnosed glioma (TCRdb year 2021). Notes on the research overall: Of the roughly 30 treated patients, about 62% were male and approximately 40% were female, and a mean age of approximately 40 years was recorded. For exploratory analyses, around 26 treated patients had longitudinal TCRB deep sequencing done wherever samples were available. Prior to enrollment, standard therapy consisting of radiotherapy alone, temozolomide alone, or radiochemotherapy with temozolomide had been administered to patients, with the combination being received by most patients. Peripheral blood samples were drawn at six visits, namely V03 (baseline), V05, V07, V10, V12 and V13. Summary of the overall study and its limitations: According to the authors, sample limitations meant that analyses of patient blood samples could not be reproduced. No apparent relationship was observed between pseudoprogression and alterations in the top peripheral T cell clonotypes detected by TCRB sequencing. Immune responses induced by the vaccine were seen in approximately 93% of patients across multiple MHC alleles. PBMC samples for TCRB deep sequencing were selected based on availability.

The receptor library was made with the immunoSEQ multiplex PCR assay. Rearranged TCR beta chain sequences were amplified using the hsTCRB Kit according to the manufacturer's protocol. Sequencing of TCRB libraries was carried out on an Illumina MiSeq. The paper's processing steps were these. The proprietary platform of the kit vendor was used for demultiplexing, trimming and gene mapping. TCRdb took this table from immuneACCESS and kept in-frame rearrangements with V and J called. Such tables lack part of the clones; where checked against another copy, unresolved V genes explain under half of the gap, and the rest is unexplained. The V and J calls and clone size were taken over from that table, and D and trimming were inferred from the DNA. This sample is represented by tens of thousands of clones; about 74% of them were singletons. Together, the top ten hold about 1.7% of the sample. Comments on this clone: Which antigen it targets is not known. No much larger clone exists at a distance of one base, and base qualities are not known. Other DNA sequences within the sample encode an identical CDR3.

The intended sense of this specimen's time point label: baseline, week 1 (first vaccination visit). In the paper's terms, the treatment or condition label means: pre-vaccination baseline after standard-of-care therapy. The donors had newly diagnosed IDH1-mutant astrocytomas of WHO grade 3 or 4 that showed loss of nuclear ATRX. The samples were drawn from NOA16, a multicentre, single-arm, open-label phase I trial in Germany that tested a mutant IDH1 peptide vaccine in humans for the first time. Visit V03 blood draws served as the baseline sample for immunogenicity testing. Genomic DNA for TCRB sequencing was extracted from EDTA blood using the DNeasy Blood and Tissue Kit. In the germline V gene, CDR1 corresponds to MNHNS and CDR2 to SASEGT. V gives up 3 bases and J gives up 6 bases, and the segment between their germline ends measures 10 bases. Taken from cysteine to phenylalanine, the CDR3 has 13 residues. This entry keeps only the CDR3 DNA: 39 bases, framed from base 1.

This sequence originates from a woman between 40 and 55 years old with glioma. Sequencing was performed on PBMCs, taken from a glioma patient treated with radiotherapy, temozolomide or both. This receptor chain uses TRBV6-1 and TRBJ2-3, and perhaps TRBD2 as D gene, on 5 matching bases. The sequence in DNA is TGTGCCAGCAGTGAGGTTCCTAGCGATACGCAGTATTTT. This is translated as CASSEVPSDTQYF.